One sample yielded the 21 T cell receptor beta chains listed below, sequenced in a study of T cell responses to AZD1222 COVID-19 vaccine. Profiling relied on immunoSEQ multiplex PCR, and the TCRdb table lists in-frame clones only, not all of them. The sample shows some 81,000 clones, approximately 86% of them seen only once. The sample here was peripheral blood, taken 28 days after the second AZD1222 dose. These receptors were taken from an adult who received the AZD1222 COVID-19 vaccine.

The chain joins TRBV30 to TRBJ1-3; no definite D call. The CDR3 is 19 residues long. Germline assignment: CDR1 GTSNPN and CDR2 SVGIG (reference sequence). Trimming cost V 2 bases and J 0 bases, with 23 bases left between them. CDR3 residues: CAWSRYRSDDPSSGNTIYF. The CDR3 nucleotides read TGTGCCTGGAGTAGATACCGGTCAGACGACCCCAGCTCTGGAAACACCATATATTTT.

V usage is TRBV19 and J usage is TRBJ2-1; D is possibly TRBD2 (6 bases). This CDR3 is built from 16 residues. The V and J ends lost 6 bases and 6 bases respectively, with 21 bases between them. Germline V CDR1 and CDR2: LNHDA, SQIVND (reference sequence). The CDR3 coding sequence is TGTGCCAGTAGCAACCTCGGAGGGATTAGGGTCAATGAGCAGTTCTTC. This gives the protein CASSNLGGIRVNEQFF. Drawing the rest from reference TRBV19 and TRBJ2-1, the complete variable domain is DGGITQSPKYLFRKEGQNVTLSCEQNLNHDAMYWYRQDPGQGLRLIYYSQIVNDFQKGDIAEGYSVSREKKESFPLTVTSAQKNPTAFYLCASSNLGGIRVNEQFFGPGTRLTVL.

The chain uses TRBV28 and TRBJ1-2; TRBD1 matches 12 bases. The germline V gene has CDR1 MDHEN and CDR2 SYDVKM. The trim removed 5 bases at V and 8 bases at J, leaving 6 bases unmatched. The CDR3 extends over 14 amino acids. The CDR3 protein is CASSGGQGAWGYTF. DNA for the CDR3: TGTGCCAGCAGTGGGGGACAGGGGGCCTGGGGCTACACCTTC.

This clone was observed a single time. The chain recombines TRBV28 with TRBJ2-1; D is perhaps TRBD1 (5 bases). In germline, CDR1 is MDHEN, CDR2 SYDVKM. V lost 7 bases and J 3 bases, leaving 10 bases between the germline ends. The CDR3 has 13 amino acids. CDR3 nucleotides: TGTGCCAGCACCCTGACAGACTACAATGAGCAGTTCTTC. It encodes CASTLTDYNEQFF.

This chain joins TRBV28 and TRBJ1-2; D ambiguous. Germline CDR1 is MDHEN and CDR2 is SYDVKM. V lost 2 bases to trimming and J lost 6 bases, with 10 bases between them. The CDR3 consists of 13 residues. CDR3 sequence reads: CASSLPETNGYTF. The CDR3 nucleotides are TGTGCCAGCAGTTTACCGGAAACTAATGGCTACACCTTC.

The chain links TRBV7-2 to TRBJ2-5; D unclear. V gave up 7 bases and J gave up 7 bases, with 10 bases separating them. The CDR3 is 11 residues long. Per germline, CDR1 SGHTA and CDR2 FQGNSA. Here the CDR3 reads CASTPGGTQYF. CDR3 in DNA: TGTGCCAGCACCCCCGGCGGGACCCAGTACTTC.

CDR3 sequence: CASRGGTGPYEQYF. The CDR3 DNA reads as TGCGCCAGCAGAGGTGGGACAGGCCCCTACGAGCAGTACTTC. J is TRBJ2-7 and V is TRBV10-1, with 8 bases lining up with TRBD1. V shed 6 bases and J 2 bases; nucleotides not matched to a gene: 6. This CDR3 is built from 14 residues. The germline V gene has CDR1 WNHNN and CDR2 SYGVQD (reference sequence).

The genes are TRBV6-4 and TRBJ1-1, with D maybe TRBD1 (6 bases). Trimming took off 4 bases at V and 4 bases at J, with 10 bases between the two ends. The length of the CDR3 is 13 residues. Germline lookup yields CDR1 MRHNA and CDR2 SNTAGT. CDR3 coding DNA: TGTGCCAGCAGTGGCTTCAGGGGCACTGAAGCTTTCTTT. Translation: CASSGFRGTEAFF.

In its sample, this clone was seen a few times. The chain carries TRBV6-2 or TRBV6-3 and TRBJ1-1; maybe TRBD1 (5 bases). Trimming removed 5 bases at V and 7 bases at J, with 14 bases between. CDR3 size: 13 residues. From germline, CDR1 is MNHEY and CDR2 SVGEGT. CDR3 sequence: CASSPNRGGEAFF. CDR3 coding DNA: TGTGCCAGCAGTCCCAATCGGGGCGGTGAAGCTTTCTTT.

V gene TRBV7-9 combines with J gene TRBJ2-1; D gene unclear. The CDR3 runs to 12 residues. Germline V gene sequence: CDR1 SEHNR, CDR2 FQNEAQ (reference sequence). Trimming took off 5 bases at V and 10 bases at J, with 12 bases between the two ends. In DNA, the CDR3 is TGTGCCAGCAGCCTGCCACCGGAGGAGCAGTTCTTC. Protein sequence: CASSLPPEEQFF. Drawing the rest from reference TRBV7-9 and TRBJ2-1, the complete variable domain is DTGVSQNPRHKITKRGQNVTFRCDPISEHNRLYWYRQTLGQGPEFLTYFQNEAQLEKSRLLSDRFSAERPKGSFSTLEIQRTEQGDSAMYLCASSLPPEEQFFGPGTRLTVL.

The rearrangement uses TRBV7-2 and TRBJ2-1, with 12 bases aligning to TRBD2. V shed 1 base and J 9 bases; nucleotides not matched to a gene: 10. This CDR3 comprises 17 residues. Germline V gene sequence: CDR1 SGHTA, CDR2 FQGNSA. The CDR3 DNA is TGTGCCAGCAGCTTAGTGTCTCTAGCGGGAGGGCCGGGTGAGCAGTTCTTC. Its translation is CASSLVSLAGGPGEQFF.

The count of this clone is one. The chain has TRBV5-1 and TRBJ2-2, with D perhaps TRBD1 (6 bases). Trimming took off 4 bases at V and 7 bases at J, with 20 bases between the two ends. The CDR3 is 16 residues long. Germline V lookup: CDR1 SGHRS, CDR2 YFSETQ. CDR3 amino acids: CASSLNQGPRGGELFF. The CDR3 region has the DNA TGCGCCAGCAGCCTCAATCAGGGGCCCCGGGGCGGGGAGCTGTTTTTT.

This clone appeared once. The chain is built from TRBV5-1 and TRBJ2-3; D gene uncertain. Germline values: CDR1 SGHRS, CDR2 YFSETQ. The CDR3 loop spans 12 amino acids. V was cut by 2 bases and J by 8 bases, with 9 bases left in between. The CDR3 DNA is TGCGCCAGCAGCTTTTTGGAGACTACGCAGTATTTT. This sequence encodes CASSFLETTQYF.

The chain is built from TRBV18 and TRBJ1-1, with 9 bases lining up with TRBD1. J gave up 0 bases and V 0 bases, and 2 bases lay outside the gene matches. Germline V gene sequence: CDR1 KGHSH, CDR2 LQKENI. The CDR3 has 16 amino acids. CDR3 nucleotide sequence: TGTGCCAGCTCACCACCGACAGGGGGGCTGAACACTGAAGCTTTCTTT. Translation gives CASSPPTGGLNTEAFF.

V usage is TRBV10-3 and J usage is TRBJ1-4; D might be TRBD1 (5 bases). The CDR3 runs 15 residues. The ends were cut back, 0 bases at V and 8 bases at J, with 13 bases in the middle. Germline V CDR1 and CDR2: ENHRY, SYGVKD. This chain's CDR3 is CAISESRQGREKLFF. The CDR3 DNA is TGTGCCATCAGTGAGTCGAGGCAGGGAAGAGAAAAACTGTTTTTT.

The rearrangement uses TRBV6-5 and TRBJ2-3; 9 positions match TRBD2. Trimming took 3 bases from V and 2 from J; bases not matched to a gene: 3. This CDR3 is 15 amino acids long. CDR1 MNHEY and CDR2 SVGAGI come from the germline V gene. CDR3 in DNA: TGTGCCAGCAGTTATAGCGGGGGCCTCACAGATACGCAGTATTTT. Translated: CASSYSGGLTDTQYF.

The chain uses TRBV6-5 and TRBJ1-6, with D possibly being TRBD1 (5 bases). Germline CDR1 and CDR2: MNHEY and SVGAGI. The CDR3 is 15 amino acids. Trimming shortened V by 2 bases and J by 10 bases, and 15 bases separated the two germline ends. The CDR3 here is CASSYGMEGDSPLHF. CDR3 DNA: TGTGCCAGCAGTTACGGGATGGAAGGGGACTCACCCCTCCACTTT.

CDR3 in amino acids: CASSLVGGKLFF. CDR3 in DNA: TGTGCCAGCAGCTTGGTGGGAGGAAAACTGTTTTTT. V gene TRBV5-8 combines with J gene TRBJ1-4, with D hard to call. This CDR3 is 12 amino acids long. Germline loops: CDR1 SGHTS, CDR2 YDEGEE. The V end was cut by 0 bases, the J end by 10 bases, with 7 bases between.

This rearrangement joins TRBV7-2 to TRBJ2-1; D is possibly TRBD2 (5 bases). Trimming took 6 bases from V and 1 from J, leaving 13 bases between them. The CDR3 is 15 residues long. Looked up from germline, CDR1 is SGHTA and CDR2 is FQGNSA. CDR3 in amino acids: CASSAGGKSYNEQFF. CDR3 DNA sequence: TGTGCCAGCAGTGCGGGTGGGAAGTCCTACAATGAGCAGTTCTTC.

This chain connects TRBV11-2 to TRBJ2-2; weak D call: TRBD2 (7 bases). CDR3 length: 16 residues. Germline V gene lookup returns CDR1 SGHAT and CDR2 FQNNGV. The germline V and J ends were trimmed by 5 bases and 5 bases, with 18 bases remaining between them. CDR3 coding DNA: TGTGCCAGCAGCCCTCTAGGGGGAGGGGAAACCGGGGAGCTGTTTTTT. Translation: CASSPLGGGETGELFF.

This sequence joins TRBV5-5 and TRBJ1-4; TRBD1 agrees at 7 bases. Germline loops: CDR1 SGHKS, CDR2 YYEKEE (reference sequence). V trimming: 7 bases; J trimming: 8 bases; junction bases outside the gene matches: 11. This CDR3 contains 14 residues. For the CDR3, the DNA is TGTGCCAGCTCACAGGGGACCTGGAGCGAAAAACTGTTTTTT. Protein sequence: CASSQGTWSEKLFF.